This TCR beta chain was profiled in a study of cytomegalovirus exposure and HLA in healthy donors. General study findings and limits: 16,951 TCR beta sequences were associated with HLA alleles at 0.05 false discovery rate in a later analysis.

On this clone: Its antigen remains unknown.

The primer mix had 60 Vbeta and 13 Jbeta primers. Method: immunoSEQ multiplex PCR; TCRdb's copy keeps in-frame clones and lacks some. This sample has 200,000 to 250,000 clones, with more than 60% found just once. The V end lost 5 bases, the J end lost 4 bases, and 12 bases lay between the germline ends. Germline CDR1 MNHNS, CDR2 SASEGT. This CDR3 is built from 13 residues. V and J are TRBV6-1 and TRBJ2-7; D perhaps matches TRBD1 (6 bases). This sequence originates from a woman aged 25 to 39 in good health and CMV-seronegative. Sequenced input: PBMCs. CDR3 residues: CASSYNRDYEQYF. Written as DNA, the CDR3 is TGTGCCAGCAGTTATAACAGGGATTACGAGCAGTACTTC.